Detailed here is one TCR beta chain. Its antigen is still unknown. This record comes from a study of cytomegalovirus exposure and HLA in healthy donors. Primers for the PCR totalled 60 Vbeta and 13 Jbeta. Profiling relied on immunoSEQ multiplex PCR, and the TCRdb table lists in-frame clones only, not all of them. The table lists about 140,000 clones, almost 80% of them singletons, with about 0.97% in the top ten. Study conclusions and caveats: By a later analysis, the bulk of CMV-associated TCR beta chains appeared HLA-restricted.

The clonotype was recovered from a young man in good health and CMV-seronegative. The material sequenced was PBMCs.

CDR3 loop: CASSHRDRGSVTEAFF. The CDR3 DNA reads as TGTGCCAGCAGCCATAGGGACAGGGGGTCGGTCACTGAAGCTTTCTTT. The rearrangement links TRBV7-8 to TRBJ1-1, with 11 positions matching TRBD1. CDR1 is SGHVS, CDR2 FQNEAQ, per germline. There are 16 residues in the CDR3. The trim removed 5 bases at V and 4 bases at J, leaving 9 bases unmatched.